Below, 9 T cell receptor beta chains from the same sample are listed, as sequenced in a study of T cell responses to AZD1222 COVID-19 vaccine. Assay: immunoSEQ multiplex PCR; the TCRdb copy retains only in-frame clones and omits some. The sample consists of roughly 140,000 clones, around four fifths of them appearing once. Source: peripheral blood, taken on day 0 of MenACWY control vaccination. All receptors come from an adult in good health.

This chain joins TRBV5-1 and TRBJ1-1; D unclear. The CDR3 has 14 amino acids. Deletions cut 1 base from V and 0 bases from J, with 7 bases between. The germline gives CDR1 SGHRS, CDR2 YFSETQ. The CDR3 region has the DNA TGCGCCAGCAGCTTGTCACAGCTGAACACTGAAGCTTTCTTT. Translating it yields CASSLSQLNTEAFF.

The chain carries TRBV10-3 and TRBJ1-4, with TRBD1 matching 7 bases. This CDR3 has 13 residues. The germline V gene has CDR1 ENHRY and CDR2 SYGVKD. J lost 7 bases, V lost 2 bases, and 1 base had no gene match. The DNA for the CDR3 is TGTGCCATCAGTGAGGCAGGGGGTGAAAAACTGTTTTTT. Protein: CAISEAGGEKLFF.

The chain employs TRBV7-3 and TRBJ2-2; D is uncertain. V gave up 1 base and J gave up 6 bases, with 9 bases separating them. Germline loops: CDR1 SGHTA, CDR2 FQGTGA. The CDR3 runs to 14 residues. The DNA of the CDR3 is TGTGCCAGCAGCTTAAATTTTGCGCCCGGGGAGCTGTTTTTT. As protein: CASSLNFAPGELFF. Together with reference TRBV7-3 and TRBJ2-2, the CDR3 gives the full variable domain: GAGVSQTPSNKVTEKGKYVELRCDPISGHTALYWYRQSLGQGPEFLIYFQGTGAADDSGLPNDRFFAVRPEGSVSTLKIQRTERGDSAVYLCASSLNFAPGELFFGEGSRLTVL.

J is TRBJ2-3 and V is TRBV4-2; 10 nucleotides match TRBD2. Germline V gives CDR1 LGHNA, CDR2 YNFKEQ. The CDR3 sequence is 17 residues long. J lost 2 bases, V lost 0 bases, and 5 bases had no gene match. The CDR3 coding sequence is TGTGCCAGCAGCCAAGACCCTAGCGGGGGTTACACAGATACGCAGTATTTT. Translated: CASSQDPSGGYTDTQYF.

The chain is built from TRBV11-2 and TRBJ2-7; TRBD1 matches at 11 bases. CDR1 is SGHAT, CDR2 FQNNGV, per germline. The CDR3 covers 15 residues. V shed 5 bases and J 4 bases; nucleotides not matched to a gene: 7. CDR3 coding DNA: TGTGCCAGCAGCCGGACCGGGACAGGGGGATACGAGCAGTACTTC. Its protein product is CASSRTGTGGYEQYF.

This CDR3 reads CASSLAFQAKQFF. CDR3 DNA: TGTGCCAGCAGCTTGGCTTTTCAGGCCAAGCAGTTCTTC. This rearrangement joins TRBV5-6 to TRBJ2-1; D uncertain. This CDR3 comprises 13 residues. V was cut by 0 bases and J by 11 bases, with 12 bases left in between. The V gene's germline CDR1 is SGHDT and CDR2 YYEEEE.

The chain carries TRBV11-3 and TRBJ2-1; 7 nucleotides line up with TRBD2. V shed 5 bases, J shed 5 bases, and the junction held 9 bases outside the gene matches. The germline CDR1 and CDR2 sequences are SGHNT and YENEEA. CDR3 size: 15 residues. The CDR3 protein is CASSQTSRKNNEQFF. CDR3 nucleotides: TGTGCCAGCAGCCAGACTAGCCGGAAGAACAATGAGCAGTTCTTC.

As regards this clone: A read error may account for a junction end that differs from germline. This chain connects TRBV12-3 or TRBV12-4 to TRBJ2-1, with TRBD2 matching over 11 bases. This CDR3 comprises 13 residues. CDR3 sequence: CASSLAGGDEQFF. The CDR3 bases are TGTGCCAGCAGTCTAGCGGGGGGTGATGAGCAGTTCTTC.

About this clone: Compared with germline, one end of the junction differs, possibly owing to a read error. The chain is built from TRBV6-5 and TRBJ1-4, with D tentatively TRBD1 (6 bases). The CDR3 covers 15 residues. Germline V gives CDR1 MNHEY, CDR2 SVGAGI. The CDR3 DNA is TGTGCCAGCGGTTACTCCCCAGGGGCAGGAGAAAAACTGTTTTTT. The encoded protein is CASGYSPGAGEKLFF.